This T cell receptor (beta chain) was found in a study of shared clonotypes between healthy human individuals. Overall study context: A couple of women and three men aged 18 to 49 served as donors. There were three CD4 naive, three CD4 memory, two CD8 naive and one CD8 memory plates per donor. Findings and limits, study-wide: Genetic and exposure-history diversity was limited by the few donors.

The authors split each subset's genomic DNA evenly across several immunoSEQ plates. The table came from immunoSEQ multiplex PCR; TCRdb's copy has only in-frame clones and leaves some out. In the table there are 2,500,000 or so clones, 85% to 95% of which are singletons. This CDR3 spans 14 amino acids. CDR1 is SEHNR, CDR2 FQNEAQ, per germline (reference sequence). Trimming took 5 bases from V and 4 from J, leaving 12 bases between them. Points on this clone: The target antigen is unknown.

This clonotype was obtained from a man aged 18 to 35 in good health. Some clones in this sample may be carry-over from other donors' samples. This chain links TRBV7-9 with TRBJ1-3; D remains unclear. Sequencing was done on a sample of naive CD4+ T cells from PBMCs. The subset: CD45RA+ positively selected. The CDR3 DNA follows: TGTGCCAGCAGCACCGCCGTCGCCGGAAACACCATATATTTT. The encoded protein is CASSTAVAGNTIYF.